The 30 T cell receptor beta chains below come from one sample, sequenced in a study of glioma-infiltrating T cells. Amplification of TCR alpha and beta CDR3 regions from RNA used iRepertoire nested multiplex PCR. A single record per CDR3 protein comes from TCRdb applying MiXCR to the multiplex PCR reads. The profile shows approximately 400,000 distinct CDR3 sequences, roughly two fifths of them singletons. Sequencing was performed on glioma tissue, nonneoplastic brain tissue, or PBMCs (not recorded which). The source of these receptors is a human donor with low-grade glioma or glioblastoma, undergoing nonglioma brain surgery, or in good health (not recorded which).

This chain uses TRBV28 with TRBJ1-5; D is possibly TRBD1 (5 bases). Trimming cost V 6 bases and J 7 bases, with 19 bases left between them. Germline V gives CDR1 MDHEN, CDR2 SYDVKM. CDR3 length: 15 amino acids. DNA for the CDR3: TGTGCCAGCAGCCTTGGGGGGGGAAATGACCAGCCCCAGCATTTT. It codes for CASSLGGGNDQPQHF.

This chain links TRBV5-1 with TRBJ2-7; 7 nucleotides match TRBD2. The CDR3 loop spans 15 amino acids. V was clipped by 1 base and J by 1 base; unmatched bases: 5. Looked up from germline, CDR1 is SGHRS and CDR2 is YFSETQ. The DNA for the CDR3 is TGCGCCAGCAGCTTGACCAGCGGGATATCCTACGAGCAGTACTTC. Translated: CASSLTSGISYEQYF.

This clonotype was counted ten times or more. The chain links TRBV6-1 to TRBJ2-1; TRBD2 matches 14 bases. V lost 5 bases and J lost 9; bases outside the gene matches: 9. The CDR3 is 16 residues long. Germline V gene sequence: CDR1 MNHNS, CDR2 SASEGT. The CDR3: CASSQGLAGVGFEQFF. In DNA form, the CDR3 reads TGTGCCAGCAGTCAGGGACTAGCGGGAGTGGGCTTTGAGCAGTTCTTC.

This clonotype was recorded at least ten times. The chain uses TRBV7-2 and TRBJ2-1; D gene uncertain. The CDR3 sequence is 12 residues long. The germline CDR1 and CDR2 sequences are SGHTA and FQGNSA. The V and J ends lost 6 bases and 4 bases respectively, with 7 bases between them. CDR3 DNA: TGTGCCAGCAGTTTGGTTTACAATGAGCAGTTCTTC. It is translated as CASSLVYNEQFF.

V gene TRBV6-6 combines with J gene TRBJ2-7, with 7 nucleotides matching TRBD1. V dropped 6 bases and J dropped 4; count of bases not matched to a gene: 9. The CDR3 has 14 amino acids. CDR1 and CDR2 (germline): MNHNY, SVGAGI (reference sequence). DNA for the CDR3: TGTGCCAGCAGGTCCATCAGGGGGTGGTACGAGCAGTACTTC. Protein: CASRSIRGWYEQYF.

The chain carries TRBV10-3 and TRBJ2-1; D is possibly TRBD1 or TRBD2 (5 bases each). This CDR3 has 14 amino acids. V was shortened by 2 bases and J by 5 bases, with 10 bases between the two germline ends. Germline loops: CDR1 ENHRY, CDR2 SYGVKD. The CDR3 reads CAISEGASHNEQFF. The CDR3 DNA reads TGTGCCATCAGTGAGGGGGCTAGCCACAATGAGCAGTTCTTC.

On this clonotype: A read error is possible here, since a much larger clone lies one base away. V usage is TRBV24-1 and J usage is TRBJ2-1, with 9 bases lining up with TRBD1. The tail of the sequence fits TRBJ2-7 better, so the J call may be wrong. The CDR3 consists of 16 residues. Germline assignment: CDR1 KGHDR and CDR2 SFDVKD. Here the CDR3 reads CATSDKDRGTYNEQYF. CDR3 nucleotides: TGTGCCACCAGTGACAAGGACAGGGGAACCTACAATGAGCAGTACTTC.

In this sample, this clonotype turned up many times. The chain links TRBV6-2 or TRBV6-3 to TRBJ2-2; 12 bases are a match to TRBD2. Trimming took 5 bases from V and 3 from J; bases not matched to a gene: 13. In germline, CDR1 is MNHEY, CDR2 SVGEGT. CDR3 size: 19 residues. CDR3 bases: TGTGCCAGCAGTCTTGGACTAGCGGGATCTCGTGTGCACACCGGGGAGCTGTTTTTT. It is translated as CASSLGLAGSRVHTGELFF.

This clonotype was observed a handful of times. The gene calls are TRBV7-9 and TRBJ1-1; D unresolved. In germline, CDR1 is SEHNR, CDR2 FQNEAQ (reference sequence). Trimming removed 5 bases from V and 6 bases from J, with 10 bases in between. The CDR3 runs 12 residues. CDR3 sequence: CASSPDAAEAFF. CDR3 nucleotide sequence: TGTGCCAGCAGCCCCGACGCCGCTGAAGCTTTCTTT.

Details on this clonotype: This may be a read error, as it is one base from a much larger clone. The gene calls are TRBV7-2 and TRBJ2-4, with D perhaps TRBD1 or TRBD2 (5 bases each). V was clipped by 6 bases and J by 6 bases, with 18 bases between them. The CDR3 covers 15 residues. The germline V gene has CDR1 SGHTA and CDR2 FQGNSA. CDR3 sequence: CASSAHRDGLNIQYF. The DNA for the CDR3 is TGTGCCAGCAGTGCCCATCGGGACGGCTTAAACATTCAGTACTTC.

This clonotype was counted many times. The chain couples TRBV20-1 to TRBJ1-3, with D possibly TRBD1 on 6 matching bases. From germline, CDR1 is DFQATT and CDR2 SNEGSKA (reference sequence). The CDR3 extends over 15 amino acids. V shed 3 bases and J shed 4 bases, with 16 bases lying between them. This CDR3 reads CSARNTGSRGNTIYF. CDR3 bases: TGCAGTGCTAGGAACACAGGGTCCCGCGGAAACACCATATATTTT.

The J gene is TRBJ2-7, the V gene TRBV20-1, with 12 bases matching TRBD2. The V gene end was trimmed by 3 bases and the J gene end by 4 bases; junction bases not matched to a gene: 7. Per germline, CDR1 DFQATT and CDR2 SNEGSKA (reference sequence). The CDR3 spans 15 residues. This chain's CDR3 is CSASLLAGGWYEQYF. CDR3 bases: TGCAGTGCTAGTCTCCTAGCGGGAGGGTGGTACGAGCAGTACTTC.

The chain employs TRBV28 and TRBJ2-7, with D tentatively TRBD2 (6 bases). V was cut by 6 bases and J by 1 base, with 16 bases left in between. Germline loops: CDR1 MDHEN, CDR2 SYDVKM. The CDR3 is 15 amino acids. CDR3 DNA: TGTGCCAGCAGCGACTGGGGACTCGCTTCCTACGAGCAGTACTTC. Translating it yields CASSDWGLASYEQYF.

In its sample, this clonotype was seen many times. V and J are TRBV28 and TRBJ2-7; D possibly corresponds to TRBD1 (6 bases). This CDR3 is 15 amino acids long. V was trimmed by 6 bases and J by 2 bases, leaving 17 bases between them. Germline CDR1 is MDHEN and CDR2 is SYDVKM. CDR3 loop: CASSPGHHFTYEQYF. In DNA form, the CDR3 reads TGTGCCAGCAGCCCGGGACACCATTTTACCTACGAGCAGTACTTC. The variable domain in full, completed from reference TRBV28 and TRBJ2-7, reads DVKVTQSSRYLVKRTGEKVFLECVQDMDHENMFWYRQDPGLGLRLIYFSYDVKMKEKGDIPEGYSVSREKKERFSLILESASTNQTSMYLCASSPGHHFTYEQYFGPGTRLTVT.

The rearrangement uses TRBV27 and TRBJ2-7; the D is unclear. V was cut by 3 bases and J by 3 bases, with 15 bases left in between. From germline, CDR1 is MNHEY and CDR2 SMNVEV (reference sequence). This CDR3 has 15 amino acids. CDR3 amino acids: CASSLTTYTNYEQYF. CDR3 in DNA: TGTGCCAGCAGTTTGACAACCTACACCAACTACGAGCAGTACTTC.

The CDR3 DNA follows: TGTGCCAGCAGCCAGCGGAGCCGGGACTCTGGAAACACCATATATTTT. It is translated as CASSQRSRDSGNTIYF. The V gene is TRBV4-2, the J gene TRBJ1-3; D is ambiguous. Germline-derived CDR1 and CDR2 are LGHNA and YNFKEQ. The V end was cut by 3 bases, the J end by 0 bases, with 12 bases between. This CDR3 contains 16 residues.

The chain joins TRBV4-3 to TRBJ1-2; 7 nucleotides align to TRBD1. CDR3 length equals 15 residues. V shed 2 bases and J 1 base; nucleotides not matched to a gene: 4. CDR1 is LGHNA, CDR2 YSLEER, per germline. CDR3 bases: TGCGCCAGCAGCCAATACAGGGGAAGTAACTATGGCTACACCTTC. Protein sequence: CASSQYRGSNYGYTF.

The J gene is TRBJ1-4, the V gene TRBV28, with TRBD1 as a possible D gene (6 bases). Germline V gene sequence: CDR1 MDHEN, CDR2 SYDVKM. The CDR3 is made up of 15 amino acids. Trimming stripped 6 bases from V and 5 bases from J, with 16 bases between. CDR3 loop: CASSLDGRGNEKLFF. The CDR3 DNA sequence: TGTGCCAGCAGCTTAGATGGCAGGGGAAATGAAAAACTGTTTTTT.

As concerns this clonotype: A much larger clone is a single base away; this may be a read error. The CDR3 does not close with the conserved phenylalanine or tryptophan, likely indicating a read error. The chain links TRBV6-2 or TRBV6-3 to TRBJ2-1; 12 positions match TRBD2. V shed 5 bases, J shed 10 bases, and the junction held 12 bases outside the gene matches. CDR1 MNHEY and CDR2 SVGEGT come from the germline V gene. This CDR3 comprises 16 residues. CDR3 in amino acids: CASSPRLAGEMGEQFL. The CDR3 DNA sequence: TGTGCCAGCAGTCCTAGACTAGCGGGAGAAATGGGCGAGCAGTTCTTA.

Points on this clonotype: One end of the junction does not line up with germline, which may come from a read error. The V and J genes are TRBV6-5 and TRBJ1-1; D is perhaps TRBD1 (6 bases). This CDR3 is 16 amino acids long. The germline V gene encodes CDR1 MNHEY and CDR2 SVGAGI. CDR3 loop: CASSNRIKTGRVEDFF. CDR3 coding DNA: TGTGCCAGCAGTAACCGAATCAAGACAGGTCGGGTTGAAGATTTCTTT.

The chain couples TRBV18 to TRBJ2-7; D not resolved. The CDR3 is made up of 14 amino acids. V was pared by 5 bases and J by 7 bases, with 18 bases between. From germline, CDR1 is KGHSH and CDR2 LQKENI. CDR3 nucleotides: TGTGCCAGCTCAGAAGCCCTTGGACGAAGGGAGCAGTACTTC. Its protein is CASSEALGRREQYF.

Turning to this clonotype: Possible read error: a much larger clone is one base away. The rearrangement uses TRBV20-1 and TRBJ1-1; the D gene is possibly TRBD1 (5 bases). Germline CDR1 reads DFQATT; CDR2 reads SNEGSKA (reference sequence). This CDR3 spans 13 amino acids. In DNA, the CDR3 is TGCAGTGCCTCGGGACGCCTGAACACTGAAGCTTTATTT. Translated: CSASGRLNTEALF.

This clonotype was observed a few times. The chain recombines TRBV7-6 with TRBJ2-1; D not certain. The CDR3 totals 11 residues. The V gene's germline CDR1 is SGHVS and CDR2 FNYEAQ. The V and J ends lost 5 bases and 7 bases respectively, with 6 bases between them. CDR3 sequence: CASSTINEQFF. The CDR3 DNA is TGTGCCAGCAGCACCATTAATGAGCAGTTCTTC.

The V call is TRBV4-2, the J call TRBJ2-7; D is possibly TRBD2 (5 bases). CDR1 is LGHNA, CDR2 YNFKEQ, per germline. The CDR3 extends over 15 amino acids. V was pared by 5 bases and J by 2 bases, with 16 bases between. The CDR3 protein is CASSSWTGVAYEQYF. The CDR3 DNA sequence: TGTGCCAGCAGCTCCTGGACTGGCGTTGCCTACGAGCAGTACTTC.

This clonotype has just a few counts. The V and J genes are TRBV20-1 and TRBJ1-5, with D possibly TRBD1 on 6 matching bases. The V gene's germline CDR1 is DFQATT and CDR2 SNEGSKA (reference sequence). The V end lost 0 bases, the J end lost 7 bases, and 19 bases lay between the germline ends. The CDR3 consists of 16 residues. The CDR3 spells CSARDSWANRDQPQHF. CDR3 nucleotides: TGCAGTGCTAGAGACAGTTGGGCAAACAGGGACCAGCCCCAGCATTTT.

This chain connects TRBV4-1 to TRBJ1-2, with D maybe TRBD1 (5 bases). The CDR3 loop spans 15 amino acids. Germline V lookup: CDR1 MGHRA, CDR2 YSYEKL. With 0 bases removed from V and 5 bases from J, the gap between germline ends came to 13 bases. The CDR3 loop is CASSQDVPGRYGYTF. CDR3 nucleotide sequence: TGCGCCAGCAGCCAAGATGTCCCAGGGAGGTATGGCTACACCTTC.

This clonotype was detected only a few times. The CDR3 DNA reads TGTGCCAGCAGCCTTGGGCTAGCGGGAAATGGATATGAGCAGTTCTTC. Protein product: CASSLGLAGNGYEQFF. The chain is built from TRBV3-1 and TRBJ2-1; 9 nucleotides match TRBD2. CDR3 length equals 16 residues. Trimming cost V 4 bases and J 8 bases; bases outside gene matches: 12. In germline, CDR1 is LGHDT, CDR2 YNNKEL (reference sequence).

This clonotype was seen just once. The conserved phenylalanine or tryptophan normally closing the CDR3 is absent here, so this likely arose from a read error. The DNA is left out, because the CDR3 cannot be placed on it with certainty; the CDR3 is given as TCRdb lists it. The chain recombines TRBV6-4 with TRBJ2-1. The CDR3 numbers 11 amino acids, ends counted. Per germline, CDR1 MRHNA and CDR2 SNTAGT. CDR3: CASSGTELSIL.

Regarding this clonotype: A much larger clone differs by one base, so this may be a read error. The chain has TRBV20-1 and TRBJ2-3; TRBD2 matches at 8 bases. The junction had 16 bases not matched to a gene; V was cut back by 4 bases and J by 1 base. The germline V gene encodes CDR1 DFQATT and CDR2 SNEGSKA (reference sequence). CDR3 size: 18 residues. The CDR3 bases are TGCAGTGCTACTGTACCAGCGGGAGTGGGGCAAGGCACAGATACGCAGTATTTT. Its protein product is CSATVPAGVGQGTDTQYF.

The chain recombines TRBV20-1 with TRBJ2-7; D might be TRBD1 or TRBD2, each matching 5 bases. The V end lost 6 bases, the J end lost 3 bases, and 21 bases lay between the germline ends. CDR1 is DFQATT, CDR2 SNEGSKA, per germline (reference sequence). This CDR3 spans 15 amino acids. CDR3 coding DNA: TGCAGTGCCCCCGACAGAGGGACCCGCTACTACGAGCAGTACTTC. Amino acid sequence: CSAPDRGTRYYEQYF.